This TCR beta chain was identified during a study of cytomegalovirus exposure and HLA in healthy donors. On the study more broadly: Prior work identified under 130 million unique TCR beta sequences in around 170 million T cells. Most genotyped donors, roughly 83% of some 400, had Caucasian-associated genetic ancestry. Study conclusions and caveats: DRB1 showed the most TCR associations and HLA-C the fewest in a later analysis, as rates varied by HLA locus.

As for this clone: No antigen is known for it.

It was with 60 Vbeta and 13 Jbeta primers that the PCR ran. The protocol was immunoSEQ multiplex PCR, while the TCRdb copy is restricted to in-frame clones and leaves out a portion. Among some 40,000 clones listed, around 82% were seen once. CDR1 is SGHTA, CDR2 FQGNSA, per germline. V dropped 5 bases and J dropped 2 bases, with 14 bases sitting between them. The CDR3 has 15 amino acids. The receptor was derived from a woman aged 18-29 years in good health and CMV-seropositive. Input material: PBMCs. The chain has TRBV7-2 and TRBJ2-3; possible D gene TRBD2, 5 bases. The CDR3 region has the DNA TGTGCCAGCAGCCCCCGAATGAGGGACACAGATACGCAGTATTTT. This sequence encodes CASSPRMRDTDTQYF.